This T cell receptor beta chain originates from a study of glioma-infiltrating T cells. Amplification of TCR alpha and beta CDR3 regions from RNA used iRepertoire nested multiplex PCR. For one-step reverse transcription and amplification, roughly 100-400 ng of tissue mRNA or PBMC total RNA was used. Using its own MiXCR run on the multiplex PCR reads, TCRdb lists one record per CDR3 protein. The sample carries about 180,000 distinct CDR3 sequences, about 47% recorded once. Whole-study findings and limits: Tissue-blood divergence was below expectation in non-neoplastic patients, above in gliomas. Very few CDR3 sequences were shared between tissue and blood.

The germline gives CDR1 LGHDT, CDR2 YNNKEL (reference sequence). This CDR3 region has 13 residues. Trimming took 7 bases from V and 4 from J, leaving 10 bases between them. At least ten counts were recorded for this clonotype. Its antigen is unidentified. This clonotype originated in a human donor with low-grade glioma or glioblastoma, undergoing nonglioma brain surgery, or in good health (not recorded which). Sequencing was done on a sample of glioma tissue, nonneoplastic brain tissue, or PBMCs (not recorded which). The genes are TRBV3-1 and TRBJ2-2; D uncertain. For the CDR3, the DNA is TGTGCCAGCACCAAAACAACCACCGGGGAGCTGTTTTTT. The encoded protein is CASTKTTTGELFF.